This is a list of T cell receptor beta chains from one sample in a study of Graves' ophthalmopathy and Graves' hyperthyroidism. Using its own MiXCR run on the multiplex PCR reads, TCRdb lists one record per CDR3 protein. The sample shows approximately 210,000 distinct CDR3 sequences, around a fifth of them seen only once. The sample consisted of peripheral blood. These receptors were collected from a woman aged 45-60 years with Graves' ophthalmopathy. Each CDR3 is given with its conserved first and last residue. Fields, in order: J gene, D gene, V gene, clone size, CDR3 protein, CDR3 DNA. D genes are given only for firm matches. For some rows the clone size is stated as once, few or many, or as a class when expanded; others skip it.

J: TRBJ2-7; D: NA; V: TRBV30; size: many; CDR3: CACKPGNYEQYF; DNA: TGTGCCTGTAAACCAGGGAACTACGAGCAGTACTTC
J: TRBJ2-7; D: NA; V: TRBV29-1; size: many; CDR3: CSVGGSYEQYF; DNA: TGCAGCGTTGGTGGTAGTTACGAGCAGTACTTC
J: TRBJ1-1; D: NA; V: TRBV19; size: many; CDR3: CASSIGGRGTEAFF; DNA: TGTGCCAGTAGTATTGGGGGGCGCGGCACTGAAGCTTTCTTT
J: TRBJ2-5; D: NA; V: TRBV30; size: many; CDR3: CAWSVKYGETQYF; DNA: TGTGCCTGGAGTGTTAAATATGGAGAGACCCAGTACTTC
J: TRBJ1-2; D: TRBD1; V: TRBV28; size: many; CDR3: CASSFPQGQGFGYTF; DNA: TGTGCCAGCAGTTTCCCCCAGGGACAGGGCTTTGGCTACACCTTC
J: TRBJ2-5; D: NA; V: TRBV27; size: NA; CDR3: CASSPARTQYF; DNA: TGTGCCAGCAGCCCTGCGAGGACCCAGTACTTC
J: TRBJ1-1; D: NA; V: TRBV27; size: NA; CDR3: CASRSPTRLNTEAFF; DNA: TGTGCCAGCAGAAGTCCAACTCGCTTGAACACTGAAGCTTTCTTT
J: TRBJ2-7; D: NA; V: TRBV7-8; size: many; CDR3: CASSLVRTPGMGEQYF; DNA: TGTGCCAGCAGCTTAGTGAGGACACCCGGGATGGGCGAGCAGTACTTC
J: TRBJ1-2; D: NA; V: TRBV5-1; size: many; CDR3: CASSLDPIVNYGYTF; DNA: TGCGCCAGCAGCTTGGACCCAATTGTTAACTATGGCTACACCTTC
J: TRBJ1-6; D: TRBD1; V: TRBV20-1; size: many; CDR3: CSARVGQQVHNSPLHF; DNA: TGCAGTGCTAGAGTGGGACAGCAAGTTCATAATTCACCCCTCCACTTT
J: TRBJ2-7; D: TRBD1; V: TRBV27; size: NA; CDR3: CASSDWDRQYF; DNA: TGTGCCAGCAGTGATTGGGACAGGCAGTACTTC
J: TRBJ2-7; D: TRBD1; V: TRBV18; size: many; CDR3: CASSPELPGTGVEQYF; DNA: TGTGCCAGCTCACCCGAACTACCCGGGACAGGGGTCGAGCAGTACTTC
J: TRBJ2-7; D: NA; V: TRBV19; size: many; CDR3: CASRVRTGTYEQYF; DNA: TGTGCCAGTAGGGTGAGAACAGGAACCTACGAGCAGTACTTC
J: TRBJ2-7; D: TRBD1; V: TRBV28; size: NA; CDR3: CASSLQGDAYEQYF; DNA: TGTGCCAGCAGTTTACAGGGGGACGCCTACGAGCAGTACTTC
J: TRBJ1-2; D: NA; V: TRBV6-5; size: many; CDR3: CASRTTVHGYTF; DNA: TGTGCCAGCAGGACGACAGTCCATGGCTACACCTTC
J: TRBJ2-7; D: NA; V: TRBV27; size: many; CDR3: CASSLRPLWEQYF; DNA: TGTGCCAGCAGTTTACGGCCCCTGTGGGAGCAGTACTTC
J: TRBJ2-5; D: NA; V: TRBV28; size: many; CDR3: CASSLPSRETQYF; DNA: TGTGCCAGCAGTTTACCTAGCCGGGAGACCCAGTACTTC
J: TRBJ2-2; D: NA; V: TRBV29-1; size: many; CDR3: CSYLGGRTGELFF; DNA: TGCAGTTATTTGGGGGGACGCACCGGGGAGCTGTTTTTT
J: TRBJ2-7; D: NA; V: TRBV30; size: many; CDR3: CAWSQGGAYEQYF; DNA: TGTGCCTGGAGTCAGGGGGGAGCCTACGAGCAGTACTTC
J: TRBJ2-2; D: NA; V: TRBV28; size: many; CDR3: CASSLLGTNTGELFF; DNA: TGTGCCAGCAGTTTATTGGGGACGAACACCGGGGAGCTGTTTTTT
J: TRBJ1-5; D: TRBD1; V: TRBV12-3/TRBV12-4; size: NA; CDR3: CASRNHPGQGRNQPQHF; DNA: TGTGCCAGCAGGAACCACCCCGGACAGGGTCGCAATCAGCCCCAGCATTTT
J: TRBJ2-7; D: NA; V: TRBV20-1; size: NA; CDR3: CSASPLWPEGGGEQYF; DNA: TGCAGTGCGAGCCCCCTTTGGCCCGAGGGTGGGGGCGAGCAGTACTTC
J: TRBJ1-1; D: NA; V: TRBV6-5; size: many; CDR3: CASSSHTNTEAFF; DNA: TGTGCCAGCAGCAGTCACACAAACACTGAAGCTTTCTTT
J: TRBJ2-5; D: NA; V: TRBV6-1; size: many; CDR3: CASSEIVTQETQYF; DNA: TGTGCCAGCAGTGAAATAGTTACCCAAGAGACCCAGTACTTC
J: TRBJ1-1; D: TRBD1; V: TRBV6-1; size: many; CDR3: CASSERDSPEAFF; DNA: TGTGCCAGCAGCGAACGGGACAGCCCTGAAGCTTTCTTT
J: TRBJ1-2; D: TRBD1; V: TRBV24-1; size: many; CDR3: CATSADGTGGPYGYTF; DNA: TGTGCCACCAGTGCCGACGGGACAGGGGGGCCCTATGGCTACACCTTC
J: TRBJ1-3; D: NA; V: TRBV6-1; size: many; CDR3: CASSVSGNTIYF; DNA: TGTGCCAGCAGTGTCTCTGGAAACACCATATATTTT
J: TRBJ2-7; D: NA; V: TRBV18; size: many; CDR3: CASSPNGDEQYF; DNA: TGTGCCAGCTCCCCCAACGGGGACGAGCAGTACTTC
J: TRBJ1-1; D: TRBD1; V: TRBV28; size: many; CDR3: CASSLRRRRDRVNTEAFF; DNA: TGTGCCAGCAGTTTAAGGCGGCGGCGGGACAGAGTAAACACTGAAGCTTTCTTT
J: TRBJ2-7; D: NA; V: TRBV19; size: NA; CDR3: CASSIPGQAYEQYF; DNA: TGTGCCAGTAGTATACCTGGACAAGCCTACGAGCAGTACTTC
J: TRBJ2-2; D: NA; V: TRBV24-1; size: many; CDR3: CATSDPGRTANTGELFF; DNA: TGTGCCACCAGTGATCCGGGACGGACAGCGAACACCGGGGAGCTGTTTTTT
J: TRBJ1-2; D: NA; V: TRBV24-1; size: many; CDR3: CATSDLYGSGYTF; DNA: TGTGCCACCAGTGATTTGTACGGGAGTGGCTACACCTTC
J: TRBJ1-1; D: NA; V: TRBV2; size: many; CDR3: CASSIMNTEAFF; DNA: TGTGCCAGCAGTATTATGAACACTGAAGCTTTCTTT
J: TRBJ2-7; D: TRBD2; V: TRBV7-2; size: NA; CDR3: CASSLTSVNHYEQYF; DNA: TGTGCCAGCAGCCTTACTAGCGTCAACCATTACGAGCAGTACTTC
J: TRBJ2-2; D: TRBD1; V: TRBV7-8; size: many; CDR3: CASSLTGQGALSGGELFF; DNA: TGTGCCAGCAGCTTAACGGGACAGGGGGCTTTATCGGGCGGGGAGCTGTTTTTT
J: TRBJ2-2; D: TRBD2; V: TRBV6-1; size: few; CDR3: CASSEGLAGGLNTGELFF; DNA: TGTGCCAGCAGTGAAGGACTAGCGGGAGGGTTGAACACCGGGGAGCTGTTTTTT
J: TRBJ2-7; D: TRBD1; V: TRBV4-1; size: many; CDR3: CASSQDRGQGAYEQYF; DNA: TGCGCCAGCAGCCAAGATCGAGGGCAGGGGGCCTACGAGCAGTACTTC
J: TRBJ1-1; D: NA; V: TRBV29-1; size: many; CDR3: CSTSGTGNTEAFF; DNA: TGCAGCACGTCCGGGACGGGCAATACTGAAGCTTTCTTT
J: TRBJ1-1; D: NA; V: TRBV5-1; size: many; CDR3: CASSLRGPGTTEAFF; DNA: TGCGCCAGCAGCTTGAGGGGCCCTGGGACAACTGAAGCTTTCTTT
J: TRBJ1-1; D: NA; V: TRBV12-3/TRBV12-4; size: many; CDR3: CASSLSGDTEAFF; DNA: TGTGCCAGCAGTTTATCGGGAGACACTGAAGCTTTCTTT
J: TRBJ1-2; D: NA; V: TRBV6-1; size: NA; CDR3: CASRWGTEGYGYTF; DNA: TGTGCCTCAAGGTGGGGAACGGAGGGCTATGGCTACACCTTC